This paragraph reports one TCR beta chain. Its antigen is unknown. Attached unique molecular identifiers marked individual cDNA molecules. TCRdb re-called the 5' RACE reads through MiXCR, storing one row per CDR3 protein. This sample has 80,000 or so distinct CDR3 sequences, with 10% to 12% found just once. This record comes from a study of early T cells in non-severe SARS-CoV-2 infection. Study details: Bulk RNA from unsorted whole blood was sequenced; chains were unpaired.

Germline V gives CDR1 SGHAT, CDR2 FQNNGV. The CDR3 has 15 amino acids. V lost 5 bases and J lost 5; bases outside the gene matches: 8. Overall study findings and caveats: Lookups in VDJdb leaned toward anti-spike CD8 responses and missed private and CD4 specificities.

The V and J genes are TRBV11-2 and TRBJ2-3; 9 nucleotides line up with TRBD1. The source material was whole blood, sampled at baseline. The TCR was taken from an adult who was a healthcare worker with PCR-confirmed SARS-CoV-2 infection or an uninfected control (not recorded which). CDR3 loop: CASSAGTGFLDTQYF. CDR3 bases: TGTGCCAGCAGCGCCGGGACAGGGTTCTTAGATACGCAGTATTTT.